Listed here are 29 T cell receptor beta chains from one sample, sequenced in a study of T cells after yellow fever vaccination. Each CDR3 protein gets one entry after TCRdb re-called the 5' RACE reads with MiXCR. The sample yields under 200,000 distinct CDR3 sequences, 11% seen once. This material consisted of CD8+ T cells sorted from PBMCs, taken 15 days after the yellow fever booster vaccination. Source of these receptors: a man aged 18 to 35 who received the YFV17D yellow fever vaccine.

The chain links TRBV9 to TRBJ1-2, with D possibly matching TRBD1 (5 bases). The length of the CDR3 is 15 residues. From germline, CDR1 is SGDLS and CDR2 YYNGEE. Between the trimmed V and J ends, which lost 4 bases and 7 bases, there was a span of 20 bases. The DNA for the CDR3 is TGTGCCAGCAGCACTCGAGCCGACAGCTGCCTTGGCTACACCTTC. This encodes CASSTRADSCLGYTF. The full variable domain, completed using reference TRBV9 and TRBJ1-2, is DSGVTQTPKHLITATGQRVTLRCSPRSGDLSVYWYQQSLDQGLQFLIQYYNGEERAKGNILERFSAQQFPDLHSELNLSSLELGDSALYFCASSTRADSCLGYTFGSGTRLTVV.

This clonotype was observed a few times. The chain has TRBV9 and TRBJ2-6; tentative D call: TRBD1 (5 bases). V shed 5 bases and J shed 1 base, with 16 bases lying between them. This CDR3 has 17 amino acids. Germline CDR1 is SGDLS and CDR2 is YYNGEE. This chain's CDR3 is CASRGPGQNSGANVLTF. The DNA for the CDR3 is TGTGCCAGCAGGGGGCCGGGTCAGAATTCTGGGGCCAACGTCCTGACTTTC. The whole variable domain, filled in from reference TRBV9 and TRBJ2-6, reads DSGVTQTPKHLITATGQRVTLRCSPRSGDLSVYWYQQSLDQGLQFLIQYYNGEERAKGNILERFSAQQFPDLHSELNLSSLELGDSALYFCASRGPGQNSGANVLTFGAGSRLTVL.

The chain uses TRBV2 and TRBJ2-3; the D is unclear. CDR1 is SNHLY, CDR2 FYNNEI, per germline. The CDR3 has 14 amino acids. Trimming took 3 bases from V and 0 from J, leaving 7 bases between them. The CDR3, as DNA: TGTGCCAGCAGTGACAGTTTTAGCACAGATACGCAGTATTTT. As protein: CASSDSFSTDTQYF. Supplemented by reference TRBV2 and TRBJ2-3, the full variable domain reads EPEVTQTPSHQVTQMGQEVILRCVPISNHLYFYWYRQILGQKVEFLVSFYNNEISEKSEIFDDQFSVERPDGSNFTLKIRSTKLEDSAMYFCASSDSFSTDTQYFGPGTRLTVL.

For the CDR3, the DNA is TGTGCCAGTTCCCCCAATCCAGGAAGGACTGAAGCTTTCTTT. Protein product: CASSPNPGRTEAFF. This chain joins TRBV7-6 and TRBJ1-1; the D is unclear. The germline V gene has CDR1 SGHVS and CDR2 FNYEAQ. The CDR3 is 14 residues long. V was pared by 9 bases and J by 5 bases, with 19 bases between.

This chain connects TRBV7-9 to TRBJ2-1; D may be TRBD1 or TRBD2 (5 bases each). This CDR3 is built from 13 residues. Trimming pared 2 bases from V and 8 bases from J, leaving 10 bases between. Germline lookup yields CDR1 SEHNR and CDR2 FQNEAQ (reference sequence). The CDR3 nucleotides read TGTGCCAGCAGCTTATTAAGAGGGGATGAGCAGTTCTTC. This sequence encodes CASSLLRGDEQFF.

With respect to this clonotype: At one end, the junction sequence differs from germline, possibly due to a read error. This CDR3 is CASSLTASGGELFF. In DNA form, the CDR3 reads TGTGCCAGCAGCCTAACTGCTTCGGGAGGGGAGCTGTTTTTT. This sequence joins TRBV7-3 and TRBJ2-2; tentatively, D is TRBD2 (5 bases). Germline V gene sequence: CDR1 SGHTA, CDR2 FQGTGA. The CDR3 has 14 residues.

The chain combines TRBV4-1 with TRBJ2-2; D possibly matches TRBD1 or TRBD2 (6 bases each). V lost 6 bases, J lost 1 base, and 9 bases lay in between. CDR3 length: 14 residues. The germline gives CDR1 MGHRA, CDR2 YSYEKL. DNA for the CDR3: TGCGCCAGCAGTGAGGGGGGGAACACCGGGGAGCTGTTTTTT. It yields the protein CASSEGGNTGELFF.

This clonotype came up a few times. The CDR3 coding sequence is TGTGCCAGCAACGACAGGGGAGCTTACGGCTACACCTTC. This gives the protein CASNDRGAYGYTF. V gene TRBV7-9 combines with J gene TRBJ1-2; 8 bases line up with TRBD1. Germline V lookup: CDR1 SEHNR, CDR2 FQNEAQ (reference sequence). The junction had 9 bases not matched to a gene; V was cut back by 7 bases and J by 8 bases. The CDR3 loop spans 13 amino acids.

The J gene is TRBJ2-7, the V gene TRBV20-1; perhaps D is TRBD1 or TRBD2 (6 bases each). The V gene lost 4 bases and the J gene lost 5 bases, with 24 bases spanning the gap. CDR1 and CDR2 (germline): DFQATT, SNEGSKA (reference sequence). The CDR3 contains 16 residues. The CDR3 sequence is CSATGRVGGAPDEQYF. The DNA for the CDR3 is TGCAGTGCTACTGGCCGGGTGGGGGGCGCACCTGACGAGCAGTACTTC.

This clonotype was seen ten or more times. J is TRBJ2-1 and V is TRBV5-1, with D perhaps assigned TRBD1 or TRBD2 (6 bases each). Germline loops: CDR1 SGHRS, CDR2 YFSETQ. The CDR3 contains 15 residues. V was shortened by 4 bases and J by 2 bases, with 13 bases between the two germline ends. CDR3 nucleotide sequence: TGCGCCAGCAGCCCGTGGAGGGGGGCCTACAATGAGCAGTTCTTC. Its protein is CASSPWRGAYNEQFF.

This clonotype was seen a few times. The chain is built from TRBV12-3 or TRBV12-4 and TRBJ2-7, with 10 bases fitting TRBD1. With 4 bases clipped from V and 3 bases from J, the junction kept 3 bases outside the gene matches. The CDR3 sequence is 14 residues long. The CDR3 region has the DNA TGTGCCAGCAGTTGGGGGACAGGGGACTACGAGCAGTACGTC. Protein: CASSWGTGDYEQYV.

This clonotype was counted many times. The genes are TRBV7-2 and TRBJ2-1, with a weak D call TRBD2 (6 bases). Germline values: CDR1 SGHTA, CDR2 FQGNSA. The CDR3 covers 14 residues. V lost 5 bases and J lost 9, with 17 bases in between. The CDR3 coding sequence is TGTGCCAGCAGCCCCCCGGGCGGGGAGGTTGAGCAGTTCTTC. This encodes CASSPPGGEVEQFF.

This clonotype has just a few counts. The chain has TRBV4-3 and TRBJ1-5; 9 nucleotides match TRBD1. CDR1 is LGHNA and CDR2 is YSLEER in the germline V gene. The CDR3 totals 20 residues. Trimming cost V 0 bases and J 4 bases; bases outside gene matches: 16. The CDR3, as DNA: TGCGCCAGCAGCCAAGATGTAGACAGGGGGACCTTGGGGTTTAATCAGCCCCAGCATTTT. It specifies CASSQDVDRGTLGFNQPQHF.

This clonotype was observed a few times. The gene calls are TRBV15 and TRBJ2-6, with a tentative D call TRBD2 (5 bases). The CDR3 is 14 amino acids. Germline values: CDR1 LNHNV, CDR2 YYDKDF (reference sequence). Trimming pared 4 bases from V and 3 bases from J, leaving 7 bases between. CDR3 DNA sequence: TGTGCCACCAGCAATGAGGGTGGGGCCAACGTCCTGACTTTC. Protein product: CATSNEGGANVLTF.

With regard to this clonotype: A read error may produce the germline difference seen at one junction end. This chain links TRBV7-7 with TRBJ2-2; no clear D. CDR3 length equals 11 residues. The V gene's germline CDR1 is SSHAT and CDR2 FNYEAQ (reference sequence). CDR3 residues: CASSLETELFF. The CDR3 DNA sequence: TGTGCTAGCAGCTTGGAGACGGAGCTGTTTTTT.

This clonotype was counted a few times. The V gene is TRBV20-1, the J gene TRBJ2-1; no firm D call. Trimming took 2 bases from V and 8 from J, leaving 4 bases between them. The CDR3 extends over 10 amino acids. CDR1 is DFQATT and CDR2 is SNEGSKA in the germline V gene (reference sequence). CDR3 sequence: CSARIYEQFF. In DNA form, the CDR3 reads TGCAGTGCTAGAATATATGAGCAGTTCTTC.

In this sample, this clonotype turned up a few times. This rearrangement joins TRBV7-9 to TRBJ1-2, with D maybe TRBD1 (5 bases). Trimming left V 5 bases short and J 7 bases short, with 14 bases between. Germline assignment: CDR1 SEHNR and CDR2 FQNEAQ (reference sequence). The CDR3 totals 13 residues. The CDR3 protein is CASSHGTGSGYTF. The CDR3 bases are TGTGCCAGCAGCCACGGGACCGGCTCTGGCTACACCTTC.

The chain couples TRBV6-1 to TRBJ2-7; tentatively, D is TRBD1 or TRBD2 (5 bases each). Germline CDR1 MNHNS, CDR2 SASEGT. Trimming cost V 6 bases and J 0 bases, with 15 bases left between them. The CDR3 length is 15 residues. The CDR3 region is CASRPGRRSSYEQYV. Written as DNA, the CDR3 is TGTGCCAGCAGGCCGGGACGCAGGAGCTCCTACGAGCAGTACGTC.

This rearrangement joins TRBV18 to TRBJ1-4, with 10 bases lining up with TRBD1. The germline gives CDR1 KGHSH, CDR2 LQKENI. The J segment lost 7 bases and the V segment lost 2 bases, leaving 1 base of the junction unmatched. CDR3 length: 14 residues. In nucleotides, the CDR3 is TGTGCCAGCTCACCAGGGACAGGGGTTGAAAAACTGTTTTTT. Encoded protein: CASSPGTGVEKLFF.

This chain joins TRBV6-2 or TRBV6-3 and TRBJ2-7; 7 nucleotides match TRBD2. This CDR3 region has 13 residues. Germline CDR1 MNHEY, CDR2 SVGEGT. With V trimmed by 5 bases and J by 4 bases, 5 bases remained unmatched. Written as DNA, the CDR3 is TGTGCCAGCAGTCCGGGAGGACCGTACGAGCAGTACGTC. This codes for CASSPGGPYEQYV.

This clonotype was recorded many times. The rearrangement links TRBV9 to TRBJ2-3; the D gene is possibly TRBD2 (5 bases). CDR1 is SGDLS and CDR2 is YYNGEE in the germline V gene. This CDR3 spans 14 amino acids. V lost 2 bases to trimming and J lost 3 bases, with 10 bases between them. The CDR3 DNA reads TGTGCCAGCAGCGTCGGCCGAGGGACAGATACGCAGTATTTT. Protein: CASSVGRGTDTQYF.

The J gene is TRBJ1-1, the V gene TRBV4-3, with D perhaps matching TRBD1 (5 bases). The germline CDR1 and CDR2 sequences are LGHNA and YSLEER. The CDR3 is made up of 13 amino acids. V gave up 3 bases and J gave up 9 bases, with 14 bases separating them. Here the CDR3 reads CASSQDFGAQAFF. The CDR3 bases are TGCGCCAGCAGCCAGGATTTCGGGGCACAAGCTTTCTTT.

This clonotype was recorded a few times. The chain has TRBV9 and TRBJ1-4, with 9 bases fitting TRBD1. The CDR3 covers 14 residues. Germline CDR1 reads SGDLS; CDR2 reads YYNGEE. After removal of 3 bases from V and 7 bases from J, the junction contained 4 bases not matched to a gene. The CDR3 loop reads CASSAQGAREKLFF. CDR3 nucleotides: TGTGCCAGCAGCGCACAGGGGGCACGTGAAAAACTGTTTTTT.

The rearrangement links TRBV10-3 to TRBJ2-5; 7 bases match TRBD2. Germline-derived CDR1 and CDR2 are ENHRY and SYGVKD. Trimming cost V 3 bases and J 6 bases; bases outside gene matches: 10. The CDR3 has 15 residues. DNA for the CDR3: TGTGCCATCAGTGACCCCCCCGGGGAGGGCCAGACCCAGTACTTC. Translating gives CAISDPPGEGQTQYF.

Only a few counts were recorded for this clonotype. CDR3 sequence (DNA): TGTGCCAGCAGCGCCGGTGGGGCGGCGAGCAATCAGCCCCAGCATTTT. This gives the protein CASSAGGAASNQPQHF. The gene calls are TRBV13 and TRBJ1-5, with D possibly TRBD1 on 5 matching bases. Trimming pared 5 bases from V and 1 base from J, leaving 15 bases between. The CDR3 is made up of 16 amino acids. Germline V gene lookup returns CDR1 PRHDT and CDR2 FYEKMQ (reference sequence).

This clonotype appeared a few times. This chain connects TRBV4-2 to TRBJ2-3, with 11 nucleotides matching TRBD2. This CDR3 spans 19 amino acids. The germline V gene encodes CDR1 LGHNA and CDR2 YNFKEQ. Losses at the gene ends were 0 bases for V and 3 bases for J; bases not matched to a gene: 11. The CDR3 sequence is CASSQDPRVAGGVTDTQYF. CDR3 DNA sequence: TGTGCCAGCAGCCAAGATCCTCGGGTAGCGGGGGGGGTTACAGATACGCAGTATTTT.

This clonotype has just a few counts. The V gene is TRBV9, the J gene TRBJ1-3; D not resolved. V gave up 0 bases and J gave up 0 bases, with 10 bases separating them. In germline, CDR1 is SGDLS, CDR2 YYNGEE. This CDR3 comprises 16 residues. The CDR3 DNA is TGTGCCAGCAGCGTAGGCCCCGGACTCTCTGGAAACACCATATATTTT. It is translated as CASSVGPGLSGNTIYF.

Here the CDR3 DNA reads TGTGCCACCAGTCTTTCAGGGAACACTGAAGCTTTCTTT. The encoded protein is CATSLSGNTEAFF. V and J are TRBV24-1 and TRBJ1-1; D not certain. This CDR3 has 13 amino acids. Between the trimmed V and J ends, which lost 6 bases and 1 base, there was a span of 8 bases. Germline-derived CDR1 and CDR2 are KGHDR and SFDVKD.

This clonotype has only a few counts. The chain recombines TRBV20-1 with TRBJ2-5; D may match TRBD1 or TRBD2 (6 bases each). Germline CDR1 and CDR2: DFQATT and SNEGSKA (reference sequence). V was clipped by 0 bases and J by 3 bases, with 11 bases between them. This CDR3 is 14 amino acids long. CDR3 amino acids: CSARDRGLKETQYF. In DNA, the CDR3 is TGCAGTGCTAGAGACAGGGGACTGAAAGAGACCCAGTACTTC.